Detailed here is one T cell receptor beta chain. The antigen is undetermined. The data are from a study of identical twins. Findings and limits, study-wide: The presence of invariant MAIT and iNKT cells could partly confound analyses of zero-insertion sequences.

MiXCR, applied by TCRdb to the 5' RACE reads, yields one record per CDR3 protein. The profile shows about 290,000 distinct CDR3 sequences, 8% to 9.5% of them singletons. This CDR3 has 14 amino acids. In germline, CDR1 is SNHLY, CDR2 FYNNEI. V was pared by 6 bases and J by 2 bases, with 14 bases between. The sample was also reused in another study, on yellow fever vaccine responses in identical twins.

The sequenced sample consisted of CD8+ T cells sorted from blood. This receptor was identified in a woman under 30 in good health. This chain uses TRBV2 with TRBJ2-7; no firm D call. CDR3 nucleotide sequence: TGTGCCAGCAGCGCAAGAGTAGGGACCTACGAGCAGTACTTC. Translation: CASSARVGTYEQYF.